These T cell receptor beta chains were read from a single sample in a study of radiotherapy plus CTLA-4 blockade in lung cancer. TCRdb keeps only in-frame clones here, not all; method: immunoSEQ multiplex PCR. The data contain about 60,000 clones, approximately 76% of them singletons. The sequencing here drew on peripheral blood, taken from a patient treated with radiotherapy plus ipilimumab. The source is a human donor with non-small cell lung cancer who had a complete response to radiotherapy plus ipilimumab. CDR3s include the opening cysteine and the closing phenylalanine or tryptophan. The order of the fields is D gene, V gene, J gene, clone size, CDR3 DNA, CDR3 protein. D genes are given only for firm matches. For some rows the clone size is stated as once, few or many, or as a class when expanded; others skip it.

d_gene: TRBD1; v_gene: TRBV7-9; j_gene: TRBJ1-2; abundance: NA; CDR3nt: TGTGCCAGCAGCTTAGATGACAGGGGGCTTGGCTACACCTTC; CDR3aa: CASSLDDRGLGYTF
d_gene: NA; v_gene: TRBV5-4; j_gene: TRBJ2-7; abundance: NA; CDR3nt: TGTGCCAGCAGCATTGTGACCGCAGGGTACTCCTACGAGCAGTACTTC; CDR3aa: CASSIVTAGYSYEQYF
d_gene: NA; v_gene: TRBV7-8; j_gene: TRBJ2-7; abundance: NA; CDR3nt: TGTGCCAGCAGCCAGCCCCACAGCTACGAGCAGTACTTC; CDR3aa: CASSQPHSYEQYF
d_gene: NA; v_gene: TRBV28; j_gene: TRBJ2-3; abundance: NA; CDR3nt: TGTGCCAGCAGTTCACAGTTGGATACGCAGTATTTT; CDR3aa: CASSSQLDTQYF
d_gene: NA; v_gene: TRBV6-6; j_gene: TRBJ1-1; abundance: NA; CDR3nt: TGTGCCAGCAGTTACAGCCCTGTCAGGGGTAACACTGAAGCTTTCTTT; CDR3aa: CASSYSPVRGNTEAFF
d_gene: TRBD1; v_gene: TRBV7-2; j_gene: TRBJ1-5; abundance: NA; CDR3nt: TGTGCCAGCATGCCCGGACAGGGCCATCAGCCCCAGCATTTT; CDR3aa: CASMPGQGHQPQHF
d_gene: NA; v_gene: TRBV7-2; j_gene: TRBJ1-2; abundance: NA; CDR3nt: TGTGCCAGCAGCCGAAATCGGGGAAGTGGCGGCTACACCTTC; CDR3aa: CASSRNRGSGGYTF
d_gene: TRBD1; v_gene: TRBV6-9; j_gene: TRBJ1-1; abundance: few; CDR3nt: TGTGCCAGCAGTTCTCAGGGGGTGGGCACTGAAGCTTTCTTT; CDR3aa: CASSSQGVGTEAFF
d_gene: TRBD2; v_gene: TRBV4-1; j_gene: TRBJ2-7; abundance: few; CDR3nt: TGTGCCAGCAGCCAAGACACTAGCGGGACTTACGAGCAGTACTTC; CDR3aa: CASSQDTSGTYEQYF
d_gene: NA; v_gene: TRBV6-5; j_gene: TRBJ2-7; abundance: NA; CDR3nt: TGTGCCAGCAGTTACTCCGCACAGGGATCATCCGAGCAGTACTTC; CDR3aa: CASSYSAQGSSEQYF
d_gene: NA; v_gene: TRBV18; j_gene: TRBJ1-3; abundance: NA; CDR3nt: TGTGCCAGCTCACGACCGACAGTCGGCGGAGGAAACACCATATATTTT; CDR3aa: CASSRPTVGGGNTIYF
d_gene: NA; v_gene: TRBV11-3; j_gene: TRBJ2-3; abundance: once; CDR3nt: TGTGCCAGCAGCTTGTCGGAGGAAAGCACAGATACGCAGTATTTT; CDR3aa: CASSLSEESTDTQYF
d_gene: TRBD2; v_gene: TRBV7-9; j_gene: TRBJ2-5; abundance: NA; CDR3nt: TGTGCCAGCAGCTTCGCAGCGGGAGTTCGAGCGGGAGAGACCCAGTACTTC; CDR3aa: CASSFAAGVRAGETQYF
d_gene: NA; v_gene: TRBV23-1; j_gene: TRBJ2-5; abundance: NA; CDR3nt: TGCGCCAGCAGTCAATTCGGAGGGATGTACCAAGAGACCCAGTACTTC; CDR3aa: CASSQFGGMYQETQYF
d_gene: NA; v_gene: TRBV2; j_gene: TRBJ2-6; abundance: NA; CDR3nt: TGTGCCACCCAGAGGGGGTCCGGGGCCAACGTCCTGACTTTC; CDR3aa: CATQRGSGANVLTF
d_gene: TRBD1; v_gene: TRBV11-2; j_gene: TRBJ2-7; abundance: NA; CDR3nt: TGTGCCAGCAGCTTTACAGGGGGCTACGAGCAGTACTTC; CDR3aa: CASSFTGGYEQYF
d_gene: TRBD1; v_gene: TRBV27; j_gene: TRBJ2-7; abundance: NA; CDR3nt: TGTGCCAGCAGTTTATTTGGGGTGGGGGACAGGGGGCGCAGGGCCTACGAGCAGTACTTC; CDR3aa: CASSLFGVGDRGRRAYEQYF
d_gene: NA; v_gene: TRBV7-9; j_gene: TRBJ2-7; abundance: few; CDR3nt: TGTGCCAGCAGCTTAGTCACTGGTACCTACGAGCAGTACTTC; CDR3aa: CASSLVTGTYEQYF
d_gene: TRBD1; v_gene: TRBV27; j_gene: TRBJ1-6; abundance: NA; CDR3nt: TGTGCCAGCAGTGGGGACAGGGGGGATACCTTGTTCTATAATTCACCCCTCCACTTT; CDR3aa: CASSGDRGDTLFYNSPLHF
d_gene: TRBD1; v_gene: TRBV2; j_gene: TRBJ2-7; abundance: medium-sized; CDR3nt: TGTGCCAGCAGCATGGGACAGGGGTACTACTACGAGCAGTACTTC; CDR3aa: CASSMGQGYYYEQYF
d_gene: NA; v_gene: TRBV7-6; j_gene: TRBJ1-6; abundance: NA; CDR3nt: TGTGCCAGCAGCTCCAAGCGGGGGGGTGCAGATAGCTCCTATAATTCACCCCTCCACTTT; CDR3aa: CASSSKRGGADSSYNSPLHF
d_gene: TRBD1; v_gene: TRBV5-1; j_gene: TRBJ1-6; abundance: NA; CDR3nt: TGCGCCAGCAGCTTGGGACAGGGTGATTCACCCCTCCACTTT; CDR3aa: CASSLGQGDSPLHF
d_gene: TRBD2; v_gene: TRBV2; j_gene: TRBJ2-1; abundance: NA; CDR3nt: TGTGCCAGCACACGTATAGCGGGAGGGCTTGGTGAGCAGTTCTTC; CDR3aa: CASTRIAGGLGEQFF